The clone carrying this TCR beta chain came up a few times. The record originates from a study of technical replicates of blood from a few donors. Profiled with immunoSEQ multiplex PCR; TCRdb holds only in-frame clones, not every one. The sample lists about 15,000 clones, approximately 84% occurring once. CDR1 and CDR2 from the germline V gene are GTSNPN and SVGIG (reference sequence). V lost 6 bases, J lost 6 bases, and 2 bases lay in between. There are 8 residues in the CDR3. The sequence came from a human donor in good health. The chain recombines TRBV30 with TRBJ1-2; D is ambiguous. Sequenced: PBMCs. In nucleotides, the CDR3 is TGTGCCTGTAATGGCTACACCTTC. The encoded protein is CACNGYTF. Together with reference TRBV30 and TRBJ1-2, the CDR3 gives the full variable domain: SQTIHQWPATLVQPVGSPLSLECTVEGTSNPNLYWYRQAAGRGLQLLFYSVGIGQISSEVPQNLSASRPQDRQFILSSKKLLLSDSGFYLCACNGYTFGSGTRLTVV.